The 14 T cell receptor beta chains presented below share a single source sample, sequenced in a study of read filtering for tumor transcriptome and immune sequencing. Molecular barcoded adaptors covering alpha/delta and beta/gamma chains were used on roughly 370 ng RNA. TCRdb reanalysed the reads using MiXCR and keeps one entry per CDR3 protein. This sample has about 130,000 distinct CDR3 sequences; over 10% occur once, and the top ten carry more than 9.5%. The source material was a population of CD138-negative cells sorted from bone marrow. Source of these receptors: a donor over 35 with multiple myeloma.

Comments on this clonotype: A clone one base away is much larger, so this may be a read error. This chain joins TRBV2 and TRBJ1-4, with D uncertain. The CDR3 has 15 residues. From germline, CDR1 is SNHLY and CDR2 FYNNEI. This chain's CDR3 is CASSAEALENEELFF. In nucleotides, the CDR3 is TGTGCCAGCAGTGCCGAGGCCTTGGAGAATGAAGAACTGTTTTTT.

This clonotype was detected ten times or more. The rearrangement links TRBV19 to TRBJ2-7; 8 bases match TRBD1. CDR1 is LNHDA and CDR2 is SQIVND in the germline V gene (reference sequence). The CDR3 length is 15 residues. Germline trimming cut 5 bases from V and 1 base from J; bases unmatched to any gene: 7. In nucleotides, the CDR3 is TGTGCCAGTAGTTTGGAGGACAGGGTATCCTACGAGCAGTACTTC. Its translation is CASSLEDRVSYEQYF.

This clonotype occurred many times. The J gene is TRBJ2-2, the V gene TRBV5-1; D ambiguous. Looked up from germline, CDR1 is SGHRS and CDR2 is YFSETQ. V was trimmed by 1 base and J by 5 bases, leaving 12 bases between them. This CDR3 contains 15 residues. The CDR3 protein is CASSLSERRTGELFF. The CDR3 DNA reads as TGCGCCAGCAGCTTGTCTGAGCGTCGGACCGGGGAGCTGTTTTTT.

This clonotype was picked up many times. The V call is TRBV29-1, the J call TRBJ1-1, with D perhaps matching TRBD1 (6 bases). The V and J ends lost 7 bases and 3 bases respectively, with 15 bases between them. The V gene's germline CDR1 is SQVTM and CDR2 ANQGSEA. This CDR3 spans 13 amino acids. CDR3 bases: TGCAGCGCCAAGACAGGAGGGGACACTGAAGCTTTCTTT. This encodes CSAKTGGDTEAFF.

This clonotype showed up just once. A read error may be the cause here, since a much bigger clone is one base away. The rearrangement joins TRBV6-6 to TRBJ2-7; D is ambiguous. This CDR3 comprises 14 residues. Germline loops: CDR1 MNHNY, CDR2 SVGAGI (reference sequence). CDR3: CASSPILGTYKQYF. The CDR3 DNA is TGTGCCAGCAGTCCCATTCTAGGAACCTACAAGCAGTACTTC.

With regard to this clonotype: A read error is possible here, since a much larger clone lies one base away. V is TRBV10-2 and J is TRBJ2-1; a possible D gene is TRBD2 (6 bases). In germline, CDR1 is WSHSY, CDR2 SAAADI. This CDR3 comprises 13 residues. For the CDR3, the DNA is TGCGCCGGCAGTGCCGGGAGTTACAATGAGCAGTTCTTC. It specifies CAGSAGSYNEQFF.

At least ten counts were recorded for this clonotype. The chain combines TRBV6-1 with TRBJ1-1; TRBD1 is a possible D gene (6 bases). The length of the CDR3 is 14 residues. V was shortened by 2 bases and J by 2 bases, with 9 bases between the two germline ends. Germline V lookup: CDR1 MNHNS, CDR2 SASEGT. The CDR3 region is CASSEWTENTEAFF. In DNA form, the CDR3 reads TGTGCCAGCAGTGAATGGACAGAAAACACTGAAGCTTTCTTT.

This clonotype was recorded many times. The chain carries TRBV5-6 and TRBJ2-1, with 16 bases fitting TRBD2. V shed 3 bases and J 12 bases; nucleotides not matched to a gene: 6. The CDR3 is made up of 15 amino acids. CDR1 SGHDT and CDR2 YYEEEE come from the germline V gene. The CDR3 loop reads CASSSGLAGGFGQFF. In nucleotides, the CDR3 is TGTGCCAGCAGCTCGGGACTAGCGGGAGGGTTCGGGCAGTTCTTC.

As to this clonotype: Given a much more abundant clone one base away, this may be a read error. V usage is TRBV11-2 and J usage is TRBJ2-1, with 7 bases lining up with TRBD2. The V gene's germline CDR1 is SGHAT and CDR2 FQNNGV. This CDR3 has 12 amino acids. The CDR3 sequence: CVSSPTGRQQFF. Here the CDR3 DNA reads TGTGTCAGCAGCCCTACCGGGAGGCAGCAGTTCTTC.

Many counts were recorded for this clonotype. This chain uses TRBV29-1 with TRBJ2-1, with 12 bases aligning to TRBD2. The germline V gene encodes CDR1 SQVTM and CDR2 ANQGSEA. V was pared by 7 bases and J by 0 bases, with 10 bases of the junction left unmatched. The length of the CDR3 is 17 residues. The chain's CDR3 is CSGMPSGRASSYNEQFF. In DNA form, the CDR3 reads TGCAGCGGAATGCCTAGCGGGAGGGCCAGCTCCTACAATGAGCAGTTCTTC.

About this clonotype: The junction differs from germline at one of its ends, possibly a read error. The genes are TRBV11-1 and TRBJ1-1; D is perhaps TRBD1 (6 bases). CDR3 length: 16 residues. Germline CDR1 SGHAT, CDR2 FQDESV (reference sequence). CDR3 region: CASTVWGSGVDTEALF. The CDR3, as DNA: TGTGCCAGCACCGTCTGGGGGTCAGGGGTGGACACTGAAGCTCTCTTT.

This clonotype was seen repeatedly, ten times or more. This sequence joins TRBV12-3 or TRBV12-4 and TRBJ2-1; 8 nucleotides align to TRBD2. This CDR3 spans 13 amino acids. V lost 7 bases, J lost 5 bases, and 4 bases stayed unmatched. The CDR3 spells CASNQRGNNEQFF. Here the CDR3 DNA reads TGTGCCAGCAATCAGCGGGGGAACAATGAGCAGTTCTTC.

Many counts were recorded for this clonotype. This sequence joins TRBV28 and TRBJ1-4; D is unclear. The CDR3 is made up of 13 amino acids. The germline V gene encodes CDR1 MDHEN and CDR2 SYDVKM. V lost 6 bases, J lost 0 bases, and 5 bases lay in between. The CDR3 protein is CASREATNEKLFF. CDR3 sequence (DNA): TGTGCCAGCAGGGAGGCAACTAATGAAAAACTGTTTTTT.

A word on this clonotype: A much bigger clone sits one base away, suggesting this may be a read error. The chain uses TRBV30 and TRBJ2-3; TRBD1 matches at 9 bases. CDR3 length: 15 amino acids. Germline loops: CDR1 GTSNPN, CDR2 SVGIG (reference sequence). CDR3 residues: CAFTIGTGPRDTRYF. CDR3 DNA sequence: TGTGCCTTTACGATCGGGACAGGGCCTAGGGATACGCGGTATTTT.